The present entry profiles one TCR beta chain with its context. Its antigen remains unknown. This CDR3 is 21 amino acids long. Looked up from germline, CDR1 is LGHNA and CDR2 is YSLEER. J lost 7 bases, V lost 1 base, and 22 bases had no gene match. The data were obtained in a study of T cell repertoires in cytomegalovirus infection. Study information: Recently identified HLA-C-restricted CMV epitopes were used, and well-studied HLA-B-restricted CMV epitopes were used as well.

Findings and caveats of the study: Of the TCR beta families, the public ones yielded a cumulative frequency that identified carriers of CMV plus the relevant HLA. In two of eight donors, the top clonotype was HLA-C-restricted CMV-specific.

MiXCR was run by TCRdb on the reads, yielding one entry per CDR3 protein. The sample holds a few hundred thousand distinct CDR3 sequences, 40% seen once. The material sequenced was cultured PBMCs, taken from culture after CMV antigen stimulation. The receptor was isolated from a human donor in good health (CMV status not recorded). Some clones in this sample may be carry-over from other donors' samples. The V call is TRBV4-3, the J call TRBJ2-7, with 13 nucleotides matching TRBD2. This CDR3 is CASSQGGVLGRGGLAGVEQYF. In nucleotides, the CDR3 is TGCGCCAGCAGCCAAGGAGGGGTTCTCGGGCGAGGCGGACTAGCGGGAGTGGAGCAGTACTTC.